The clone carrying this T cell receptor (beta chain) appeared a few times. Germline values: CDR1 SGHTA, CDR2 FQGNSA. V lost 1 base to trimming and J lost 2 bases, with 9 bases between them. This CDR3 region has 14 residues. These data belong to a study of T-cell reconstitution after alpha-beta-depleted transplantation in children. Unique molecular identifiers were incorporated during preparation of the TCRbeta library. Using its own MiXCR run on the PCR reads, TCRdb lists one record per CDR3 protein. The data show about 610,000 distinct CDR3 sequences, over 9.5% seen once. This chain links TRBV7-2 with TRBJ2-7, with D unresolved. The sample was PBMCs from the stem cell graft donor, taken from the stem cell graft. The TCR sequence derives from a human donor who donated a stem cell graft to a child with acute myeloid leukemia. DNA for the CDR3: TGTGCCAGCAGCTTAGACCCGACCCCCTACGAGCAGTACTTC. This codes for CASSLDPTPYEQYF.